These 25 T cell receptor beta chains share one sample of origin, sequenced in a study of vaccination and CD4 T cells after COVID-19 (dated by TCRdb to 2022 to 2024). The library was generated by PCR. For sequencing, an Illumina iSeq 100 was employed. TCRdb redid the processing of the public reads, applying fastp at Q25 and MiXCR, and retained in-frame beta chains. A single entry per CDR3 protein holds the most common genes and DNA from its merged rows. This sample has around 21,000 distinct CDR3 sequences in its table, and about three fifths of those were observed once. The ten largest clones take up 0.95% to 1.2% of the sample. This sample comprised CD4+ T cells from blood, obtained after SARS-CoV-2 vaccination. The receptors here all came from a human donor who had recovered from COVID-19.

CDR3 amino acids: CAISESSGSSYNEQFF. The CDR3 region has the DNA TGTGCCATCAGTGAGTCTAGCGGGAGCTCCTACAATGAGCAGTTCTTC. This sequence joins TRBV10-3 and TRBJ2-1, with 9 bases lining up with TRBD2. The V gene's germline CDR1 is ENHRY and CDR2 SYGVKD. V was pared by 0 bases and J by 0 bases, with 0 bases of the junction left unmatched. The CDR3 sequence is 16 residues long.

The V call is TRBV7-2, the J call TRBJ2-3; TRBD2 matches 14 bases. The CDR3 spans 17 residues. V shed 1 base, J shed 3 bases, and the junction held 3 bases outside the gene matches. Germline lookup yields CDR1 SGHTA and CDR2 FQGNSA. CDR3 bases: TGTGCCAGCAGCTTAGTGGGGACTAGCGGGAGTACAGATACGCAGTATTTT. The encoded protein is CASSLVGTSGSTDTQYF.

V usage is TRBV4-1 and J usage is TRBJ2-5, with 9 positions matching TRBD2. Germline CDR1 MGHRA, CDR2 YSYEKL. The V segment lost 3 bases and the J segment 2 bases; nucleotides outside the gene matches: 13. CDR3 length: 18 residues. The CDR3 is CASSHLGLAGMGQETQYF. As DNA, the CDR3 is TGCGCCAGCAGCCACCTGGGACTAGCAGGGATGGGTCAAGAGACCCAGTACTTC.

V and J are TRBV19 and TRBJ2-4, with D perhaps TRBD2 (5 bases). With 7 bases removed from V and 6 bases from J, the gap between germline ends came to 16 bases. This CDR3 region has 14 residues. Germline values: CDR1 LNHDA, CDR2 SQIVND (reference sequence). The CDR3 spells CASTYGVGGNIQYF. CDR3 DNA: TGTGCCAGTACCTACGGGGTTGGAGGAAACATTCAGTACTTC. The full variable domain, its missing parts supplied by reference TRBV19 and TRBJ2-4, is DGGITQSPKYLFRKEGQNVTLSCEQNLNHDAMYWYRQDPGQGLRLIYYSQIVNDFQKGDIAEGYSVSREKKESFPLTVTSAQKNPTAFYLCASTYGVGGNIQYFGAGTRLSVL.

This chain connects TRBV7-8 to TRBJ2-2; 8 positions match TRBD2. Germline-derived CDR1 and CDR2 are SGHVS and FQNEAQ. The CDR3 length is 17 residues. Unmatched junction bases numbered 12, after V lost 5 bases and J lost 4 bases. The CDR3 spells CASSAGIAGLSTGELFF. The CDR3 DNA is TGTGCCAGCAGCGCCGGAATAGCGGGACTTAGCACCGGGGAGCTGTTTTTT.

The chain uses TRBV18 and TRBJ1-5, with 11 nucleotides matching TRBD1. With V trimmed by 5 bases and J by 6 bases, 6 bases remained unmatched. The CDR3 has 15 residues. Looked up from germline, CDR1 is KGHSH and CDR2 is LQKENI. The CDR3 loop reads CASSFRTGGVQPQHF. The CDR3, as DNA: TGTGCCAGCTCATTTCGGACAGGGGGCGTTCAGCCCCAGCATTTT.

This clonotype has only a few counts. This chain connects TRBV6-5 to TRBJ1-3; D gene ambiguous. The CDR3 covers 16 residues. Trimming left V 0 bases short and J 0 bases short, with 9 bases between. Germline V CDR1 and CDR2: MNHEY, SVGAGI. Here the CDR3 reads CASSYSSANSGNTIYF. In DNA form, the CDR3 reads TGTGCCAGCAGTTACTCTTCAGCCAACTCTGGAAACACCATATATTTT.

This chain links TRBV20-1 with TRBJ2-1; 7 bases match TRBD2. V was clipped by 2 bases and J by 2 bases; unmatched bases: 6. Germline values: CDR1 DFQATT, CDR2 SNEGSKA (reference sequence). There are 15 residues in the CDR3. The CDR3 reads CSARTAGRTYNEQFF. In nucleotides, the CDR3 is TGCAGTGCTAGAACCGCCGGGAGGACCTACAATGAGCAGTTCTTC.

The V gene is TRBV6-2 or TRBV6-3, the J gene TRBJ2-3, with D perhaps given as TRBD1 or TRBD2 (5 bases each). V lost 3 bases and J lost 5, with 12 bases in between. This CDR3 region has 14 residues. Germline CDR1 is MNHEY and CDR2 is SVGEGT. Written as DNA, the CDR3 is TGTGCCAGCAGTTATATGGGGGATGGAGATACGCAGTATTTT. This gives the protein CASSYMGDGDTQYF.

This sequence joins TRBV20-1 and TRBJ2-7; 12 bases match TRBD2. CDR1 and CDR2 (germline): DFQATT, SNEGSKA (reference sequence). The length of the CDR3 is 17 residues. The junction had 16 bases not matched to a gene; V was cut back by 4 bases and J by 6 bases. CDR3 sequence reads: CSAILNRLAGEDGEQYF. CDR3 in DNA: TGCAGTGCTATACTCAACCGACTAGCGGGAGAGGATGGCGAGCAGTACTTC.

This chain joins TRBV28 and TRBJ2-7, with no clear D. Germline values: CDR1 MDHEN, CDR2 SYDVKM. This CDR3 has 14 residues. Trimming removed 2 bases at V and 6 bases at J, with 14 bases between. The CDR3 spells CASSLSGKGGEQYF. The CDR3 DNA reads TGTGCCAGCAGTTTAAGTGGGAAAGGCGGCGAGCAGTACTTC.

The sample holds a few counts of this clonotype. The V and J genes are TRBV20-1 and TRBJ2-5; D is perhaps TRBD2 (6 bases). The V end lost 3 bases, the J end lost 1 base, and 9 bases lay between the germline ends. This CDR3 comprises 13 residues. The V gene's germline CDR1 is DFQATT and CDR2 SNEGSKA (reference sequence). The DNA for the CDR3 is TGCAGTGCTAGGAGAGCGGGCCAAGAGACCCAGTACTTC. It is translated as CSARRAGQETQYF.

The rearrangement joins TRBV27 to TRBJ1-1, with unresolved D. Germline CDR1 and CDR2: MNHEY and SMNVEV (reference sequence). Trimming pared 8 bases from V and 7 bases from J, leaving 20 bases between. This CDR3 spans 14 amino acids. CDR3 region: CASRKGTDYLEAFF. The CDR3 DNA sequence: TGTGCCAGCCGAAAGGGAACGGATTACCTTGAAGCTTTCTTT.

J is TRBJ1-6 and V is TRBV7-8; the D is unclear. V lost 3 bases and J lost 10, with 10 bases in between. Germline CDR1 is SGHVS and CDR2 is FQNEAQ. This CDR3 has 13 amino acids. The CDR3 DNA sequence: TGTGCCAGCAGCTTGGGTTTACTATCACCCCTCCACTTT. It is translated as CASSLGLLSPLHF.

The J gene is TRBJ2-7, the V gene TRBV18, with D possibly matching TRBD1 (6 bases). Trimming took off 3 bases at V and 2 bases at J, with 14 bases between the two ends. CDR1 is KGHSH and CDR2 is LQKENI in the germline V gene. The CDR3 is made up of 15 amino acids. The CDR3 is CASSPPRTATYEQYF. DNA of the CDR3: TGTGCCAGCTCACCCCCGAGGACAGCCACCTACGAGCAGTACTTC.

This clonotype was seen more than once but under ten times. V is TRBV15 and J is TRBJ2-7; 9 bases align to TRBD1. J gave up 0 bases and V 1 base, and 13 bases lay outside the gene matches. Germline CDR1 LNHNV, CDR2 YYDKDF (reference sequence). The CDR3 length is 19 residues. The CDR3 is CATSRGQGVWSVNSYEQYF. In DNA, the CDR3 is TGTGCCACCAGCAGAGGACAGGGGGTATGGTCTGTGAACTCCTACGAGCAGTACTTC.

This clonotype was found a few times. The CDR3 DNA follows: TGTGCCAGCAGCGATACAGGGGCAGATACGCAGTATTTT. Its protein is CASSDTGADTQYF. The rearrangement joins TRBV7-9 to TRBJ2-3; TRBD1 agrees at 7 bases. From germline, CDR1 is SEHNR and CDR2 FQNEAQ (reference sequence). The CDR3 loop spans 13 amino acids. With 5 bases clipped from V and 4 bases from J, the junction kept 3 bases outside the gene matches.

The chain combines TRBV6-5 with TRBJ2-7; TRBD2 matches 10 bases. Trimming at V came to 4 bases and at J to 3 bases, leaving 6 bases not matched to a gene. CDR1 MNHEY and CDR2 SVGAGI come from the germline V gene. CDR3 size: 15 residues. This CDR3 is CASSSSGGRLYEQYF. The CDR3 DNA is TGTGCCAGCAGTTCTAGCGGGGGCCGTCTCTACGAGCAGTACTTC.

The chain combines TRBV7-9 with TRBJ2-7, with TRBD2 matching over 14 bases. The germline gives CDR1 SEHNR, CDR2 FQNEAQ (reference sequence). The CDR3 contains 16 residues. V was pared by 3 bases and J by 6 bases, with 7 bases of the junction left unmatched. CDR3 region: CASSLDGLAGGCEQYF. CDR3 sequence (DNA): TGTGCCAGCAGCTTGGATGGACTAGCGGGAGGCTGCGAGCAGTACTTC.

The chain employs TRBV29-1 and TRBJ1-2; maybe TRBD1 (6 bases). Germline values: CDR1 SQVTM, CDR2 ANQGSEA. Trimming cost V 0 bases and J 4 bases, with 18 bases left between them. This CDR3 region has 16 residues. The DNA of the CDR3 is TGCAGCGTTGAAGATCGGCGCAGGGGCGACGTCTATGGCTACACCTTC. Translated: CSVEDRRRGDVYGYTF.

This clonotype was seen a few times. A read error may produce the germline difference seen at one junction end. The chain is built from TRBV7-2 and TRBJ1-2, with 8 positions matching TRBD1. The germline gives CDR1 SGHTA, CDR2 FQGNSA. The CDR3 extends over 13 amino acids. The CDR3 region has the DNA TGTGCCAGCAGCAGGACAGGGAACTTTGGCTACACCTTC. Translating gives CASSRTGNFGYTF.

V gene TRBV6-1 combines with J gene TRBJ1-2; D remains ambiguous. CDR1 and CDR2 from the germline V gene are MNHNS and SASEGT. Trimming stripped 2 bases from V and 4 bases from J, with 8 bases between. The CDR3 is 13 amino acids. CDR3 nucleotide sequence: TGTGCCAGCAGTGAATCCCATTCCTATGGCTACACCTTC. Amino acid sequence: CASSESHSYGYTF.

V is TRBV20-1 and J is TRBJ2-7; 10 nucleotides match TRBD2. The V gene's germline CDR1 is DFQATT and CDR2 SNEGSKA (reference sequence). This CDR3 contains 15 residues. With V trimmed by 3 bases and J by 4 bases, 9 bases remained unmatched. CDR3 bases: TGCAGTGCTAGCCGCCCTAGCGGGAGTCTATACGAGCAGTACTTC. Protein sequence: CSASRPSGSLYEQYF.

The genes are TRBV5-1 and TRBJ2-7; no clear D. Germline V lookup: CDR1 SGHRS, CDR2 YFSETQ. This CDR3 contains 13 residues. Trimming took off 2 bases at V and 7 bases at J, with 13 bases between the two ends. In DNA form, the CDR3 reads TGCGCCAGCAGCTTAGACGCAGGATTTGAGCAGTACTTC. Protein sequence: CASSLDAGFEQYF.

In this sample, this clonotype turned up once. The gene calls are TRBV7-9 and TRBJ2-7; D unclear. CDR1 and CDR2 (germline): SEHNR, FQNEAQ (reference sequence). This CDR3 comprises 13 residues. Trimming took off 5 bases at V and 3 bases at J, with 11 bases between the two ends. The CDR3 sequence: CASSTGRSYEQYF. In DNA form, the CDR3 reads TGTGCCAGCAGCACCGGACGAAGCTACGAGCAGTACTTC. The full variable domain, its missing parts supplied by reference TRBV7-9 and TRBJ2-7, is DTGVSQNPRHKITKRGQNVTFRCDPISEHNRLYWYRQTLGQGPEFLTYFQNEAQLEKSRLLSDRFSAERPKGSFSTLEIQRTEQGDSAMYLCASSTGRSYEQYFGPGTRLTVT.